This T cell receptor beta chain was captured in a study of T cells in localized non-small cell lung cancer (TCRdb year 2020). Background on the whole study: Comparing tumors with uninvolved tumor-adjacent lungs, the study looked at the T cell repertoires of 236 patients with early-stage NSCLC. Of the NSCLC patients, roughly 130 were male and roughly 100 were female, and the mean age was around 66 years. The cohort was made up of some 240 treatment-naive NSCLC patients whose localized lung tumors had been resected. Study-wide conclusions, independent of this receptor: A median of around 57 of the top 100 tumor clones turned up in the paired uninvolved adjacent lung, and fewer than 35 of those clones also ranked among the top 100 of that same adjacent lung. Because multi-region tumor sequencing was not performed, intratumor heterogeneity could not be ruled out. Because of the exploratory design, TCR variables were selected using unadjusted p-values without false-discovery rate correction. Uninvolved tumor-adjacent lung showed the highest T cell clonality, higher than tumor, which suggests more focused antigenic responses in the uninvolved tumor-adjacent lung. Higher blood T cell density associated with longer overall survival, while higher adjacent-lung clonality associated with shorter survival.

The CDR3 runs 13 amino acids, cysteine and phenylalanine included. The read is trimmed to its CDR3 DNA, 39 bases read in frame from base 1. The V and J ends are trimmed by 0 bases and 2 bases, leaving 7 bases between them. The germline V gene (reference sequence) provides CDR1 GTSNPN and CDR2 SVGIG. The immunoSEQ Assay was used to sequence TCR beta CDR3 regions from DNA. In the original analysis: T cell density was computed as TCR beta template counts normalized to usable DNA estimated by amplifying housekeeping genes. The preseqR package was used to estimate richness by extrapolating to 400,000 templates for PBMC samples and to 120,000 templates for tissue samples. Clonality was taken to be one minus Pielou's evenness. Tissue-enriched TCRs were identified through differential abundance testing performed on productive amino-acid clonotypes, with a minimum total count of 5 and an alpha of 0.1. Repertoire overlap between compartments was quantified with the Jaccard Index and Morisita Overlap Index. GLIPH clustered TCR beta CDR3s with public tetramer-defined viral CDR3s; viral motifs required at least three viral sequences plus V-gene enrichment. The source is immuneACCESS, and TCRdb retained only in-frame sequences with V and J called. Part of the clones is not carried over; for the studies checked, unresolved V genes explain less than half of this, and the remainder is unexplained. D and trimming were read from the DNA, whereas the V and J calls and clone size are those reported in that table. A total of 100,000 to 150,000 clones appear in this sample, about 90% of them only once. The biggest ten clones account for around 1.8% of the sample.

About this clone itself: The clone's antigen remains unknown. No per-base quality is available; no much larger clone lies one base away.

At diagnosis, peripheral blood, uninvolved tumor-adjacent lung and tumor were collected and were preserved as a mix of fresh-frozen and FFPE material. For TCR repertoire profiling, blood samples were analyzed as peripheral blood mononuclear cells. Sample: peripheral blood, taken before any cancer treatment. In this chain, TRBV30 is recombined with TRBJ1-2; no D gene call is confident. The TCR comes from an older female donor with stage I lung adenocarcinoma. The CDR3 corresponds to CAWSVIGNYGYTF. The bases are TGTGCCTGGAGTGTAATAGGGAACTATGGCTACACCTTC.